The source of this TCR beta chain is a study of CD8 T cells in Susac syndrome. Study-level background: Sequenced Susac syndrome patients included over five with active disease and fewer than ten who were in remission. Intravenous immunoglobulin alone or corticosteroids were being given to patients with Susac syndrome at blood draw, unless they were therapy-naive. Findings and caveats of the study: It was acknowledged by the study that relatively few individuals were included in its TCR sequencing and HLA analysis.

V lost 8 bases and J lost 0, with 10 bases in between. This CDR3 region has 14 residues. Germline CDR1 and CDR2: SEHNR and FQNEAQ (reference sequence). RNA, at about 0.45 to 1 ug, was reverse transcribed with random hexamers. One entry per CDR3 protein, called by TCRdb with MiXCR from the immunoSEQ multiplex PCR reads. The sample includes 160,000 or so distinct CDR3 sequences, roughly 94% seen only once; the top ten take approximately 0.11%. Comment on this clonotype: Antigen specificity is unknown.

Sequenced input: CD4+ T cells from PBMCs. The J gene is TRBJ2-2, the V gene TRBV7-9; D may be TRBD2 (6 bases). This TCR was sampled from a human donor with Susac syndrome. CDR3 nucleotides: TGTGCCAGCGCGGGACTTTCGAACACCGGGGAGCTGTTTTTT. Its protein is CASAGLSNTGELFF.